Listed below are T cell receptor beta chains from one sample, sequenced in a study of OX40 agonist ivuxolimab in advanced cancers. Sequencing used immunoSEQ multiplex PCR; TCRdb keeps in-frame clones, though not all of them. This sample has 35,000 to 40,000 clones, with 82% found just once. The sequences come from CD4+ or CD8+ T cells sorted from blood, collected in a trial of the OX40 agonist ivuxolimab. These TCRs come from an adult with an advanced solid tumor such as melanoma, head and neck, liver or kidney cancer. Each CDR3 is given with its conserved first and last residue. A D gene is named only where the DNA matches it firmly. Part of the rows lack a size; the others show once, few, many or a class for expanded clones.

cdr3_aa: CASSFGTQETQYF
cdr3_nt: TGTGCTAGCAGCTTTGGGACCCAAGAGACCCAGTACTTC
clone_size: -
v_call: TRBV7-7
d_call: -
j_call: TRBJ2-5

cdr3_aa: CASSLMGYKEAFF
cdr3_nt: TGTGCCAGCAGTTTAATGGGGTACAAGGAAGCTTTCTTT
clone_size: -
v_call: TRBV27
d_call: -
j_call: TRBJ1-1

cdr3_aa: CASSYGPMLSNQPQHF
cdr3_nt: TGTGCCAGCAGTTACGGGCCGATGCTTAGCAATCAGCCCCAGCATTTT
clone_size: once
v_call: TRBV6-5
d_call: -
j_call: TRBJ1-5

cdr3_aa: CASSPRTGGLAFF
cdr3_nt: TGTGCCAGCAGCCCGCGGACAGGGGGCTTGGCTTTCTTT
clone_size: -
v_call: TRBV7-9
d_call: TRBD1
j_call: TRBJ1-1

cdr3_aa: CASGGGGTAVGETQYF
cdr3_nt: TGTGCTAGTGGTGGAGGCGGGACAGCGGTAGGGGAGACCCAGTACTTC
clone_size: -
v_call: TRBV12-5
d_call: -
j_call: TRBJ2-5

cdr3_aa: CASSLLGSLREQFF
cdr3_nt: TGTGCCAGCAGTTTATTGGGCTCCTTGCGTGAGCAGTTCTTC
clone_size: -
v_call: TRBV27
d_call: -
j_call: TRBJ2-1

cdr3_aa: CASSLVQGQETQYF
cdr3_nt: TGTGCCAGCAGCTTAGTCCAGGGCCAAGAGACCCAGTACTTC
clone_size: -
v_call: TRBV11-2
d_call: -
j_call: TRBJ2-5

cdr3_aa: CASSLGPGAYEQYF
cdr3_nt: TGTGCCAGCAGCTTGGGTCCAGGAGCGTACGAGCAGTACTTC
clone_size: -
v_call: TRBV5-6
d_call: -
j_call: TRBJ2-7

cdr3_aa: CASSLVGGTAVPAFF
cdr3_nt: TGTGCCAGCAGCTTAGTAGGGGGGACAGCCGTACCAGCTTTCTTT
clone_size: -
v_call: TRBV7-2
d_call: TRBD1
j_call: TRBJ1-1

cdr3_aa: CASSFGTGGREQYF
cdr3_nt: TGTGCCAGCAGCTTCGGGACAGGGGGACGCGAGCAGTACTTC
clone_size: -
v_call: TRBV7-2
d_call: TRBD1
j_call: TRBJ2-7

cdr3_aa: CASRNTGSAYGYTF
cdr3_nt: TGTGCCAGCAGGAATACAGGGAGCGCCTATGGCTACACCTTC
clone_size: -
v_call: TRBV6-4
d_call: -
j_call: TRBJ1-2

cdr3_aa: CASTGANYGYTF
cdr3_nt: TGTGCCAGCACAGGGGCTAACTATGGCTACACCTTC
clone_size: -
v_call: TRBV2
d_call: -
j_call: TRBJ1-2

cdr3_aa: CASSLGVNQPQHF
cdr3_nt: TGTGCCAGCAGCTTGGGGGTCAATCAGCCCCAGCATTTT
clone_size: -
v_call: TRBV7-2
d_call: -
j_call: TRBJ1-5

cdr3_aa: CASSLAASGAYGYTF
cdr3_nt: TGTGCCAGCAGCTTAGCGGCCTCAGGGGCATATGGCTACACCTTC
clone_size: once
v_call: TRBV7-2
d_call: -
j_call: TRBJ1-2

cdr3_aa: CASSPFQGLQDRTF
cdr3_nt: TGTGCCAGCAGTCCCTTCCAGGGACTCCAGGATCGGACCTTC
clone_size: few
v_call: TRBV6-1
d_call: -
j_call: TRBJ1-2

cdr3_aa: CASSFGHGRYEQYF
cdr3_nt: TGTGCCAGCAGCTTCGGACATGGGAGGTACGAGCAGTACTTC
clone_size: once
v_call: TRBV9
d_call: -
j_call: TRBJ2-7

cdr3_aa: CASSPGDSPLHF
cdr3_nt: TGTGCCAGCTCACCAGGGGATTCACCCCTCCACTTT
clone_size: -
v_call: TRBV18
d_call: -
j_call: TRBJ1-6

cdr3_aa: CASSPGPQQGEQYF
cdr3_nt: TGTGCCAGCAGCCCAGGGCCCCAACAGGGGGAGCAGTACTTC
clone_size: once
v_call: TRBV7-6
d_call: TRBD1
j_call: TRBJ2-7

cdr3_aa: CASSLRAGAYEQYF
cdr3_nt: TGTGCCAGCAGCTTAAGGGCGGGGGCGTACGAGCAGTACTTC
clone_size: -
v_call: TRBV11-2
d_call: -
j_call: TRBJ2-7

cdr3_aa: CASSESRAQETQYF
cdr3_nt: TGTGCCAGCAGTGAAAGCCGGGCCCAAGAGACCCAGTACTTC
clone_size: -
v_call: TRBV6-1
d_call: -
j_call: TRBJ2-5

cdr3_aa: CASSQGTFYNEQFF
cdr3_nt: TGTGCCAGCAGCCAAGGGACATTTTACAATGAGCAGTTCTTC
clone_size: -
v_call: TRBV14
d_call: -
j_call: TRBJ2-1

cdr3_aa: CASSTTGTASGTIYF
cdr3_nt: TGTGCCAGCTCCACGACAGGGACTGCATCCGGCACCATATATTTT
clone_size: -
v_call: TRBV6-1
d_call: TRBD1
j_call: TRBJ1-3

cdr3_aa: CASSQDGLAGGRNEQFF
cdr3_nt: TGCGCCAGCAGCCAAGACGGATTAGCGGGGGGGAGGAATGAGCAGTTCTTC
clone_size: -
v_call: TRBV4-3
d_call: TRBD2
j_call: TRBJ2-1

cdr3_aa: CASTLRSSGANVLTF
cdr3_nt: TGTGCCAGCACATTAAGGAGCTCTGGGGCCAACGTCCTGACTTTC
clone_size: -
v_call: TRBV6-5
d_call: -
j_call: TRBJ2-6

cdr3_aa: CASSPLRSGGNYGYTF
cdr3_nt: TGTGCCAGCAGCCCCCTGCGGTCAGGGGGCAACTATGGCTACACCTTC
clone_size: -
v_call: TRBV7-2
d_call: TRBD1
j_call: TRBJ1-2

cdr3_aa: CASRLASAYEQYF
cdr3_nt: TGCGCCAGCAGACTAGCGAGCGCCTACGAGCAGTACTTC
clone_size: -
v_call: TRBV5-1
d_call: TRBD2
j_call: TRBJ2-7

cdr3_aa: CASSLARFVNTEAFF
cdr3_nt: TGCGCCAGCAGCTTGGCTCGGTTCGTGAACACTGAAGCTTTCTTT
clone_size: -
v_call: TRBV5-1
d_call: -
j_call: TRBJ1-1

cdr3_aa: CAWSVQGDTEAFF
cdr3_nt: TGTGCCTGGAGTGTCCAGGGGGACACTGAAGCTTTCTTT
clone_size: -
v_call: TRBV30
d_call: TRBD1
j_call: TRBJ1-1

cdr3_aa: CASSPQSSGNTIYF
cdr3_nt: TGTGCCAGCAGCCCCCAGAGCTCTGGAAACACCATATATTTT
clone_size: -
v_call: TRBV5-4
d_call: -
j_call: TRBJ1-3

cdr3_aa: CASSFGLAAYEQYF
cdr3_nt: TGTGCCAGTAGTTTCGGACTAGCGGCCTACGAGCAGTACTTC
clone_size: -
v_call: TRBV19
d_call: TRBD2
j_call: TRBJ2-7

cdr3_aa: CASSEAHENTIYF
cdr3_nt: TGTGCCAGCAGTGAAGCGCATGAAAACACCATATATTTT
clone_size: -
v_call: TRBV6-5
d_call: -
j_call: TRBJ1-3

cdr3_aa: CASNPGHGNNSPLHF
cdr3_nt: TGTGCCAGCAATCCGGGGCACGGAAATAATTCACCCCTCCACTTT
clone_size: -
v_call: TRBV2
d_call: -
j_call: TRBJ1-6

cdr3_aa: CASSLGHNSGANVLTF
cdr3_nt: TGTGCCAGCAGCTTAGGCCACAACTCTGGGGCCAACGTCCTGACTTTC
clone_size: -
v_call: TRBV7-2
d_call: -
j_call: TRBJ2-6

cdr3_aa: CASKRGQGIYGYTF
cdr3_nt: TGTGCCAGCAAGAGAGGACAGGGGATCTATGGCTACACCTTC
clone_size: -
v_call: TRBV6-6
d_call: TRBD1
j_call: TRBJ1-2

cdr3_aa: CASSYDAGRSYEQYF
cdr3_nt: TGTGCCAGCAGTTACGATGCGGGGCGCTCCTACGAGCAGTACTTC
clone_size: -
v_call: TRBV6-6
d_call: -
j_call: TRBJ2-7

cdr3_aa: CASSGLVYNEQFF
cdr3_nt: TGTGCCAGCAGTGGGCTAGTTTACAATGAGCAGTTCTTC
clone_size: few
v_call: TRBV6-1
d_call: -
j_call: TRBJ2-1

cdr3_aa: CASSYQGDRAGEQYF
cdr3_nt: TGTGCCAGCAGTTACCAGGGGGACAGGGCGGGCGAGCAGTACTTC
clone_size: -
v_call: TRBV6-5
d_call: TRBD1
j_call: TRBJ2-7

cdr3_aa: CASSEQRGPQETQYF
cdr3_nt: TGTGCCAGCAGTGAACAGCGGGGGCCTCAAGAGACCCAGTACTTC
clone_size: -
v_call: TRBV2
d_call: TRBD2
j_call: TRBJ2-5

cdr3_aa: CASSPTGQYEQYF
cdr3_nt: TGTGCCAGCAGTCCGACAGGGCAGTACGAGCAGTACTTC
clone_size: few
v_call: TRBV5-5
d_call: TRBD1
j_call: TRBJ2-7

cdr3_aa: CASSGKGLAYNEQFF
cdr3_nt: TGTGCCAGCAGCGGCAAGGGACTAGCCTACAATGAGCAGTTCTTC
clone_size: -
v_call: TRBV7-6
d_call: TRBD2
j_call: TRBJ2-1

cdr3_aa: CASSRQGGLPNNEQFF
cdr3_nt: TGTGCCAGCAGCCGACAGGGGGGTCTTCCAAACAATGAGCAGTTCTTC
clone_size: -
v_call: TRBV5-6
d_call: TRBD1
j_call: TRBJ2-1

cdr3_aa: CASSSSGLGDGEQYF
cdr3_nt: TGTGCCAGCAGCTCGTCGGGACTGGGCGATGGTGAGCAGTACTTC
clone_size: -
v_call: TRBV13
d_call: -
j_call: TRBJ2-7

cdr3_aa: CASSQEAGSGNTIYF
cdr3_nt: TGCGCCAGCAGCCAAGAGGCAGGTAGTGGAAACACCATATATTTT
clone_size: -
v_call: TRBV4-3
d_call: -
j_call: TRBJ1-3

cdr3_aa: CASSTGTVSYSPLHF
cdr3_nt: TGTGCCAGCAGCACCGGGACAGTTTCTTATTCACCCCTCCACTTT
clone_size: -
v_call: TRBV7-9
d_call: TRBD1
j_call: TRBJ1-6

cdr3_aa: CASSIRTDPQGSTEAFF
cdr3_nt: TGTGCCAGTAGTATTCGGACAGATCCACAGGGGAGCACTGAAGCTTTCTTT
clone_size: -
v_call: TRBV19
d_call: TRBD1
j_call: TRBJ1-1

cdr3_aa: CATSRLQRGKETQYF
cdr3_nt: TGTGCCACCAGCAGATTACAGCGGGGAAAAGAGACCCAGTACTTC
clone_size: -
v_call: TRBV15
d_call: TRBD2
j_call: TRBJ2-5